This record concerns one T cell receptor (beta chain) sequence. This sample was included in a study of control samples from healthy donors and cancer patients. Clones were read by immunoSEQ multiplex PCR, and TCRdb kept only the in-frame ones, dropping some. Found here are 75,000 to 100,000 clones, roughly 88% of them singletons; the top ten hold roughly 15%. Sequenced material: blood. This sequence originates from a man between 25 and 39 years old in good health.

The CDR3 loop is CATSDPGTANEQFF. The CDR3 DNA is TGTGCCACCAGTGACCCTGGGACCGCCAATGAGCAGTTCTTC. The chain is built from TRBV24-1 and TRBJ2-1; D is possibly TRBD1 or TRBD2 (5 bases each). The CDR3 runs to 14 residues. The V and J ends lost 4 bases and 6 bases respectively, with 12 bases between them. CDR1 and CDR2 (germline): KGHDR, SFDVKD.